This TCR beta chain was documented in a study of T-cell memory formation after mild COVID-19. Study-level results: Confirmation was lacking for SARS-CoV-2 specificity of second-wave clones that peaked on day 37. Contracting clones from day 15 to 85 had balanced CD4/CD8; later expanders favoured CD4+.

TCRdb analysed the 5' RACE reads with MiXCR anew, one entry per CDR3 protein. The sample lists 470,000 or so distinct CDR3 sequences, over 15% occurring once. Germline V gene lookup returns CDR1 DFQATT and CDR2 SNEGSKA (reference sequence). The CDR3 totals 14 residues. Trimming took off 1 base at V and 2 bases at J, with 11 bases between the two ends. With regard to this clonotype: What it recognizes is unknown.

This TCR was sampled from a man aged 18 to 30 who had mild COVID-19 (a few samples of this study predate the infection). Cell type and time point are not known. What was sequenced was PBMCs or a T cell subset sorted from them (not recorded which). This chain connects TRBV20-1 to TRBJ1-1; no reliable D call. CDR3: CSARARPSNTEAFF. CDR3 in DNA: TGCAGTGCTAGAGCACGCCCGAGCAACACTGAAGCTTTCTTT.